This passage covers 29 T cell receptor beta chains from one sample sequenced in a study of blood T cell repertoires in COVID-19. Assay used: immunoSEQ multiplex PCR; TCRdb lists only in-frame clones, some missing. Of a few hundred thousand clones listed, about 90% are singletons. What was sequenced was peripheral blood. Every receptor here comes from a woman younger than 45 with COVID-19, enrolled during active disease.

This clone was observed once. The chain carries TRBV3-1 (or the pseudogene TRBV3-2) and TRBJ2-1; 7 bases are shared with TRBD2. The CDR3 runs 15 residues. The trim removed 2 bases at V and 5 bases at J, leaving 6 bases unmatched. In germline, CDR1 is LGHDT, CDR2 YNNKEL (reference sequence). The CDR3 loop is CASSQSREDDNEQFF. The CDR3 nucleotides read TGTGCCAGCAGCCAAAGTCGGGAGGACGACAATGAGCAGTTCTTC.

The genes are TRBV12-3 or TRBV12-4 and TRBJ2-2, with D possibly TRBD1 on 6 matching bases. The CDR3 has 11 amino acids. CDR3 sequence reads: CATGQSGELFF. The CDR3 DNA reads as TGTGCGACCGGACAGTCCGGGGAGCTGTTTTTT.

The CDR3 protein is CASSPQGSNEKLFF. DNA of the CDR3: TGTGCCAGTAGTCCCCAGGGAAGTAATGAAAAACTGTTTTTT. The V gene is TRBV19, the J gene TRBJ1-4, with a possible D match to TRBD1 (5 bases). Trimming removed 5 bases at V and 4 bases at J, with 11 bases between. This CDR3 region has 14 residues. The germline gives CDR1 LNHDA, CDR2 SQIVND (reference sequence).

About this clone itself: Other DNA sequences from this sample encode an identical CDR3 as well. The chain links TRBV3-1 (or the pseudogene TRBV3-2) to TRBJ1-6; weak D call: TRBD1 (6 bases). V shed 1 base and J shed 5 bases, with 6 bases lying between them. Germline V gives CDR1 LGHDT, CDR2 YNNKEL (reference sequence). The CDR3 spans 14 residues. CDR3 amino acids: CASSQGQDNSPLHF. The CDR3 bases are TGTGCCAGCAGCCAAGGACAGGATAATTCACCCCTCCACTTT.

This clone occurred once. CDR3 in DNA: TGTGCCAGCAGTTTTTATGGTATAGCGGGACAGTTCAATGAGCAGTTCTTC. It translates to CASSFYGIAGQFNEQFF. The chain joins TRBV27 to TRBJ2-1; possibly TRBD2 for D (8 bases). Deletions cut 3 bases from V and 6 bases from J, with 21 bases between. This CDR3 region has 17 residues. CDR1 MNHEY and CDR2 SMNVEV come from the germline V gene (reference sequence).

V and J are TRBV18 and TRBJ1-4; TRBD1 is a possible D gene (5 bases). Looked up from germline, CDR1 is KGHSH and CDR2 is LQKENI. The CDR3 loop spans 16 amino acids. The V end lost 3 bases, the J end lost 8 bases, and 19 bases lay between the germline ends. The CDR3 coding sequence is TGTGCCAGCTCACCCCAGTCGGGGGGAGGGAAAGAAAAACTGTTTTTT. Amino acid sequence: CASSPQSGGGKEKLFF.

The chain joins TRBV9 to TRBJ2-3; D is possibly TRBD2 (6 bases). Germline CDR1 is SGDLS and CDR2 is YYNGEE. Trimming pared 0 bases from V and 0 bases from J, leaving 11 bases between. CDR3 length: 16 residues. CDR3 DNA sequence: TGTGCCAGCAGCGTAGGGGCTAGCGCCAGCACAGATACGCAGTATTTT. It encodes CASSVGASASTDTQYF.

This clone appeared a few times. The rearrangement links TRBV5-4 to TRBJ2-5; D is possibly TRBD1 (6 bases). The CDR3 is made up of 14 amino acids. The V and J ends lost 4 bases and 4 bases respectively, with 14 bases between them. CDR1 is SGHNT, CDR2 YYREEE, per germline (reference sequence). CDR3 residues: CASSTGQTRETQYF. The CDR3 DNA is TGTGCCAGCAGCACCGGACAGACACGAGAGACCCAGTACTTC.

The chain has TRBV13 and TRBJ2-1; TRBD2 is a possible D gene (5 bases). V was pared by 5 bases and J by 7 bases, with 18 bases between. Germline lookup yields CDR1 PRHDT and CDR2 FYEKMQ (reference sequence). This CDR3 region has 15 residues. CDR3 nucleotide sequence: TGTGCCAGCAGCGTGACTACCGCGGGCAGAAATGAGCAGTTCTTC. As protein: CASSVTTAGRNEQFF.

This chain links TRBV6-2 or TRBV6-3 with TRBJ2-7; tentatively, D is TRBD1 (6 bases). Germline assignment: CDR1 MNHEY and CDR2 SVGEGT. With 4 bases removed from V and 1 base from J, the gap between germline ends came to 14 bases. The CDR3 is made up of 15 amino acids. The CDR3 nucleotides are TGTGCCAGCAGTTCCTCCGGGACACTGTCCTACGAGCAGTACTTC. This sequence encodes CASSSSGTLSYEQYF.

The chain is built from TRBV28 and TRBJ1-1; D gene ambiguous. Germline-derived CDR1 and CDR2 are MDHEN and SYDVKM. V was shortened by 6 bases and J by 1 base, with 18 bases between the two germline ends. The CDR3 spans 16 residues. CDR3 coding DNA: TGTGCCAGCAGCCTACCACCGGGTTCGGGGAACACTGAAGCTTTCTTT. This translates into CASSLPPGSGNTEAFF. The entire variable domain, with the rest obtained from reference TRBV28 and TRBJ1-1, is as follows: DVKVTQSSRYLVKRTGEKVFLECVQDMDHENMFWYRQDPGLGLRLIYFSYDVKMKEKGDIPEGYSVSREKKERFSLILESASTNQTSMYLCASSLPPGSGNTEAFFGQGTRLTVV.

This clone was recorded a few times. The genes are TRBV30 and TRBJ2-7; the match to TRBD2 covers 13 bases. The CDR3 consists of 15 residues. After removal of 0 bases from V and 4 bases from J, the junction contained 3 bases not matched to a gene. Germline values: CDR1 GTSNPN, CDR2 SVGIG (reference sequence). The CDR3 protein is CAWSVGLAGMYEQYF. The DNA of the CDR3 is TGTGCCTGGAGTGTGGGACTAGCGGGGATGTACGAGCAGTACTTC.

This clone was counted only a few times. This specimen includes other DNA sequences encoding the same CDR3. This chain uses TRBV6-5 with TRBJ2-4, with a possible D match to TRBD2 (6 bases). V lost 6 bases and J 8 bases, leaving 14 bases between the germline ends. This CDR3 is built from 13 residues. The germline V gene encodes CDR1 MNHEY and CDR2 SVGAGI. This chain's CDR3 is CASSRTGGDIQYF. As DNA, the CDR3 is TGTGCCAGCAGCCGAACCGGGGGAGACATTCAGTACTTC.

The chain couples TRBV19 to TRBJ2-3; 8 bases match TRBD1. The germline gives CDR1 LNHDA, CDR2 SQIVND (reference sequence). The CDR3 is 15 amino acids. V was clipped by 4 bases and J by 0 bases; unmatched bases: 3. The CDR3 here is CASSTGTGSTDTQYF. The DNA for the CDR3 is TGTGCCAGTAGTACCGGGACAGGTAGCACAGATACGCAGTATTTT.

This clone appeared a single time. The CDR3 protein is CASSDMGGIPYEQYF. CDR3 DNA: TGTGCCAGCAGTGATATGGGCGGGATTCCCTACGAGCAGTACTTC. The rearrangement links TRBV6-1 to TRBJ2-7, with D possibly TRBD2 on 6 matching bases. The V gene lost 3 bases and the J gene lost 2 bases, with 14 bases spanning the gap. Looked up from germline, CDR1 is MNHNS and CDR2 is SASEGT. This CDR3 region has 15 residues.

For the CDR3, the DNA is TGTGCCACCAGTGATTTGCAACGGCCCGGGGGGGCGAGAAGAGAAAAACTGTTTTTT. Translated: CATSDLQRPGGARREKLFF. The chain has TRBV24-1 and TRBJ1-4, with D perhaps matching TRBD1 (6 bases). The CDR3 is 19 amino acids. CDR1 is KGHDR and CDR2 is SFDVKD in the germline V gene. V was trimmed by 0 bases and J by 8 bases, leaving 24 bases between them.

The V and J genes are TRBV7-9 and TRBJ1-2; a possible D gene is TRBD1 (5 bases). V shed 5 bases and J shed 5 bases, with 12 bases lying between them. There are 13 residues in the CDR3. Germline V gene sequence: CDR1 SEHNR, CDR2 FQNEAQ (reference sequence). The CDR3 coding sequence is TGTGCCAGCAGCCCGCCGCAGGGATATGGCTACACCTTC. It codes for CASSPPQGYGYTF.

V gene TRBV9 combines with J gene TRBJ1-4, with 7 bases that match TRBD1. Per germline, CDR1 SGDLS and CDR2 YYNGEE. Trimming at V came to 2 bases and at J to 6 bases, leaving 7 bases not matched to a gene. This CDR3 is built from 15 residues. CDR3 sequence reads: CASSVATGNHEKLFF. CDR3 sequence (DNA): TGTGCCAGCAGCGTTGCGACAGGGAACCATGAAAAACTGTTTTTT.

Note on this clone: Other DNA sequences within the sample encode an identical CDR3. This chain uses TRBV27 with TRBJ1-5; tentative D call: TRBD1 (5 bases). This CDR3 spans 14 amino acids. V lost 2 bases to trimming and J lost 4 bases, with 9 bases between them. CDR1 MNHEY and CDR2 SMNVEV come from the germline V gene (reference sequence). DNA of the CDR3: TGTGCCAGCAGTTTAGGGGGGGGTAATCAGCCCCAGCATTTT. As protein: CASSLGGGNQPQHF.

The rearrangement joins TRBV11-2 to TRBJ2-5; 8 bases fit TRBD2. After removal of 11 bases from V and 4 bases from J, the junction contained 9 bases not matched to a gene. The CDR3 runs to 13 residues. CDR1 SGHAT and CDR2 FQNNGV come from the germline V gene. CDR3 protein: CACGRPPGETQYF. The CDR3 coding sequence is TGTGCCTGCGGGAGGCCCCCAGGAGAGACCCAGTACTTC.

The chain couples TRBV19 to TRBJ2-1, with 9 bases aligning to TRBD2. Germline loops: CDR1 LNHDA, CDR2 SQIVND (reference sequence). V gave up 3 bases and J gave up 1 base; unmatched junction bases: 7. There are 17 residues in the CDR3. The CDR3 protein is CASSISSGSRSYNEQFF. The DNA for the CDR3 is TGTGCCAGTAGTATCAGTAGCGGGAGTAGGTCCTACAATGAGCAGTTCTTC.

This chain's CDR3 is CASTEGGVHQPQHF. CDR3 DNA: TGTGCCAGCACCGAGGGGGGGGTCCATCAGCCCCAGCATTTT. The chain is built from TRBV6-5 and TRBJ1-5, with D possibly TRBD1 on 6 matching bases. Looked up from germline, CDR1 is MNHEY and CDR2 is SVGAGI. There are 14 residues in the CDR3. Deletions cut 7 bases from V and 5 bases from J, with 15 bases between.

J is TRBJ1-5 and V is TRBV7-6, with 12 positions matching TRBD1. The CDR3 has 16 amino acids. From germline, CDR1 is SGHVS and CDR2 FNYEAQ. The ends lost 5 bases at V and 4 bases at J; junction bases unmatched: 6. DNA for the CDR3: TGTGCCAGCAGCGCCGGGACAGGGGGCTTAAATCAGCCCCAGCATTTT. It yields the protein CASSAGTGGLNQPQHF.

The CDR3 is CSVDGGNEQFF. The CDR3 DNA is TGCAGCGTGGACGGGGGAAATGAGCAGTTCTTC. This rearrangement joins TRBV29-1 to TRBJ2-1; possible D gene TRBD2, 6 bases. Between the trimmed V and J ends, which lost 6 bases and 7 bases, there was a span of 10 bases. The CDR3 sequence is 11 residues long. Germline CDR1 SQVTM, CDR2 ANQGSEA.

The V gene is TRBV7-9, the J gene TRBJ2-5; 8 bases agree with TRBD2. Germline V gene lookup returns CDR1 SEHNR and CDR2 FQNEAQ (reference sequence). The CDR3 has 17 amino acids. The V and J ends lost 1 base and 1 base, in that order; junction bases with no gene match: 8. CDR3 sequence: CASSLGTSLGFQETQYF. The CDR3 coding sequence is TGTGCCAGCAGCTTAGGGACTAGCCTCGGGTTCCAAGAGACCCAGTACTTC.

For the CDR3, the DNA is TGTGCCACCCTAACAACACAGGGGAGCGGTGGCTACACCTTC. Its translation is CATLTTQGSGGYTF. V and J are TRBV19 and TRBJ1-2; 7 bases are a match to TRBD1. The junction had 15 bases not matched to a gene; V was cut back by 10 bases and J by 7 bases. From germline, CDR1 is LNHDA and CDR2 SQIVND (reference sequence). There are 14 residues in the CDR3.

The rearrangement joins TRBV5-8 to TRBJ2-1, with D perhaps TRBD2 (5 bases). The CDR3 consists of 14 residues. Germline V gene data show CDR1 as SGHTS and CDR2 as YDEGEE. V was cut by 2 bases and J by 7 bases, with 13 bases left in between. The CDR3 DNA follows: TGTGCCAGCAGCTTTTCTCTAGCAAGAAATGAGCAGTTCTTC. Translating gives CASSFSLARNEQFF.

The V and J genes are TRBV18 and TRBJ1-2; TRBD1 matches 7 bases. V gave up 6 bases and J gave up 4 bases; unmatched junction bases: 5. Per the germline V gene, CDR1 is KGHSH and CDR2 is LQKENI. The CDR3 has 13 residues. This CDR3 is CASSPRGVYGYTF. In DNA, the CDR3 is TGTGCCAGCTCCCCCAGGGGGGTCTATGGCTACACCTTC.

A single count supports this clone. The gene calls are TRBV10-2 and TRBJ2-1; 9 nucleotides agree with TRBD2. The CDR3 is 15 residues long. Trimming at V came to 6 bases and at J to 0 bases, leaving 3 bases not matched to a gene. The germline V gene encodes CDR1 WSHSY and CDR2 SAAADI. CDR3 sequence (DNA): TGCGCCAGCAGAGAGACTAGCGGCTCCTACAATGAGCAGTTCTTC. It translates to CASRETSGSYNEQFF.